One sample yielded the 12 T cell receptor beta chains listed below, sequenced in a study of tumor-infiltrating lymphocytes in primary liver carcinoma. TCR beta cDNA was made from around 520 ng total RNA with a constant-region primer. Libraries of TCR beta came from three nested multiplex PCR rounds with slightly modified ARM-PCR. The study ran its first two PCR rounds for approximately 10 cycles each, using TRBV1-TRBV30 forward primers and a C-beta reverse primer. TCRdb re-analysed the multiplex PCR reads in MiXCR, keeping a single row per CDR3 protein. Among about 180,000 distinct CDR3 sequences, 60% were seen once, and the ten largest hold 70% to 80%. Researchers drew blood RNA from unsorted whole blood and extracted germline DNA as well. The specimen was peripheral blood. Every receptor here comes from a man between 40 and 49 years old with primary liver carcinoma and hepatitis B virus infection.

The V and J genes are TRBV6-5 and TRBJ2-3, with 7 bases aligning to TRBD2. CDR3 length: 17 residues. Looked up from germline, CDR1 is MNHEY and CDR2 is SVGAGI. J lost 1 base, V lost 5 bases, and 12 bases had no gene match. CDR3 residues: CASSMIFPSGGTDTQYF. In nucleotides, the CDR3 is TGTGCCAGCAGTATGATTTTTCCTAGCGGAGGCACAGATACGCAGTATTTT.

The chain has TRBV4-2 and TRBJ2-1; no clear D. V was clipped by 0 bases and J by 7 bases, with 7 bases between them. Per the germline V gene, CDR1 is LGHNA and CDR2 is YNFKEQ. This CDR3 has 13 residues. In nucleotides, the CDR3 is TGTGCCAGCAGCCAAGAAATCGCGAATGAGCAGTTCTTC. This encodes CASSQEIANEQFF.

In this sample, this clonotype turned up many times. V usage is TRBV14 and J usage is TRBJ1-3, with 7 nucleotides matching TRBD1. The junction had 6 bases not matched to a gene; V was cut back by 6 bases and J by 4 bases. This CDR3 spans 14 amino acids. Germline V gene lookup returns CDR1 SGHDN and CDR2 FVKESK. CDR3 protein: CASSLGTAGNTIYF. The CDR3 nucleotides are TGTGCCAGCAGTCTCGGGACAGCCGGAAACACCATATATTTT.

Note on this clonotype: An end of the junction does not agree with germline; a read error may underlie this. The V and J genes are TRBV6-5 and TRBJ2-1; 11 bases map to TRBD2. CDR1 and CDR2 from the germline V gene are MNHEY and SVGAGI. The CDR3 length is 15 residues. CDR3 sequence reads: CANSYSSTSGSRKFF. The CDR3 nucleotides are TGTGCCAACAGTTACTCTAGTACTAGCGGGAGCCGGAAGTTCTTC.

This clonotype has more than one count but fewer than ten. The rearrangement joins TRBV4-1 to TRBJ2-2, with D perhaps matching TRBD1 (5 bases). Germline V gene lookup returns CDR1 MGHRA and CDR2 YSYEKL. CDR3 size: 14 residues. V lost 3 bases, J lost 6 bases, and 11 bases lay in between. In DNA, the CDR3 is TGCGCCAGCAGCCAGGGGATAGGGGCCGGGGAGCTGTTTTTT. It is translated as CASSQGIGAGELFF.

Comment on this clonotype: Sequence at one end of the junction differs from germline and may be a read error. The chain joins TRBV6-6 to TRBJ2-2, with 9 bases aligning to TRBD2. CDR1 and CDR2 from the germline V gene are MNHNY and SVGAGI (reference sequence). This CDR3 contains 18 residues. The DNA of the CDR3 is TGTGCCAGCAGTCTCACGGCTAGCGGGATTTCGAACGCCGGGGAGCTGTTTTTT. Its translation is CASSLTASGISNAGELFF.

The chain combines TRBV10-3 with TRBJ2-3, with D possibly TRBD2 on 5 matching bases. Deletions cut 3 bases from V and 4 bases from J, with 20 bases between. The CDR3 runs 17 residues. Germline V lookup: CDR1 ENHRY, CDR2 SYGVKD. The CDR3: CAISDDGNRSPPDTQYF. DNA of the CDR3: TGTGCCATCAGTGACGACGGGAATCGCTCACCCCCAGATACGCAGTATTTT.

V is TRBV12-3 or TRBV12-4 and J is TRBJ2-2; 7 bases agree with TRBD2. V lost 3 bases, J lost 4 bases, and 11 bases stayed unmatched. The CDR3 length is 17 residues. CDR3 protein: CASSFGGSRWGTGELFF. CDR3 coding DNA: TGTGCCAGCAGTTTTGGCGGGAGTCGATGGGGCACCGGGGAGCTGTTTTTT.

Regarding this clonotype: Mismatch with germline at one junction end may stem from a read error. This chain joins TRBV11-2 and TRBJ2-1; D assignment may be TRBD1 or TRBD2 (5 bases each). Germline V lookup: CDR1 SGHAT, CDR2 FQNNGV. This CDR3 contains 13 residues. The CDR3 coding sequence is TGTGCCAGCAGCAAGACAGCCTACAATGAGCGGCTCTTC. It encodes CASSKTAYNERLF.

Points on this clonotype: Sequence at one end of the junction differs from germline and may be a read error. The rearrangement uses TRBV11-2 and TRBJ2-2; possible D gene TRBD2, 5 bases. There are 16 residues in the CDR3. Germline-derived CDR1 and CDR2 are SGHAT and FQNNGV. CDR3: CASSLAATGNTGELFF. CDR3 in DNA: TGTGCCAGCAGCTTAGCGGCAACGGGGAACACCGGGGAGCTATTTTTT. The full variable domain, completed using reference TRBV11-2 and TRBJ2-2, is EAGVAQSPRYKIIEKRQSVAFWCNPISGHATLYWYQQILGQGPKLLIQFQNNGVVDDSQLPKDRFSAERLKGVDSTLKIQPAKLEDSAVYLCASSLAATGNTGELFFGEGSRLTVL.

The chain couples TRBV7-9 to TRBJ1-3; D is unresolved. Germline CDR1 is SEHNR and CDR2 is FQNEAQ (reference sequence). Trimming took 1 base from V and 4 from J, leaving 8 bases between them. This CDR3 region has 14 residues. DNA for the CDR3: TGTGCCAGCAGCTTAGTCGGTGGGGGAAACACCATATATTTT. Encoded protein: CASSLVGGGNTIYF.

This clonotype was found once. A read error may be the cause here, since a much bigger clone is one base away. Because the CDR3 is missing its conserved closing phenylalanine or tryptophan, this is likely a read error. The CDR3 loop reads CASSWAGTGAYEQYL. The DNA of the CDR3 is TGTGCCAGCAGCTGGGCCGGGACAGGGGCCTACGAGCAGTACTTA. The gene calls are TRBV11-2 and TRBJ2-7; 10 nucleotides agree with TRBD1. Germline CDR1 reads SGHAT; CDR2 reads FQNNGV. The CDR3 has 15 amino acids. The V and J ends lost 4 bases and 2 bases, in that order; junction bases with no gene match: 5.